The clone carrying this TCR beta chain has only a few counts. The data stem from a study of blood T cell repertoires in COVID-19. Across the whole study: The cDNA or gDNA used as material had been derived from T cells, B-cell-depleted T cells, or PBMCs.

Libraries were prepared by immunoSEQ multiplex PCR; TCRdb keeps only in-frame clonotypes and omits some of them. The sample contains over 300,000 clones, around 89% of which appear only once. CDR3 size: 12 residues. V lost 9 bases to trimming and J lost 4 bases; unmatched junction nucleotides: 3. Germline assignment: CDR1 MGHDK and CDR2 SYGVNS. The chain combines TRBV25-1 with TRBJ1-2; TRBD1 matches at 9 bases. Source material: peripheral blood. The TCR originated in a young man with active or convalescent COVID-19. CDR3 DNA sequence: TGTGCCAGTGGGGACAGGGTCTATGGCTACACCTTC. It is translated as CASGDRVYGYTF.